This T cell receptor (beta chain) comes out of a study of radiation and T cells in renal cell carcinoma. Overall study context: Nephrectomy followed 15 Gy stereotactic body radiation by 4 weeks.

The CDR3 contains 16 residues. Trimming shortened V by 0 bases and J by 1 base, and 12 bases separated the two germline ends. Germline V gives CDR1 SEHNR, CDR2 FQNEAQ (reference sequence). This clone was seen just once. What it recognizes is unknown. Clones were read by immunoSEQ multiplex PCR, and TCRdb kept only the in-frame ones, dropping some. The table shows approximately 140,000 clones, with around 90% occurring only once. Findings and caveats of the study: No pretreatment tumor biopsies were available for baseline clonotypes.

Time point given: baseline pretreatment blood. Stated treatment: 15 Gy SBRT to primary tumor, nephrectomy 4 weeks later. This renal cell carcinoma was of the clear cell type. Sequenced here: blood, sampled from a patient whose treatment included radiotherapy and nephrectomy. The sequence was obtained from a woman between 70 and 85 years old with renal cell carcinoma. This chain joins TRBV7-9 and TRBJ1-1, with D maybe TRBD1 (6 bases). The CDR3 loop is CASSLAETGKNTEAFF. The CDR3 region has the DNA TGTGCCAGCAGCTTAGCGGAGACAGGAAAGAACACTGAAGCTTTCTTT.